The rows below give T cell receptor beta chains drawn from one sample of a study of blood T cell repertoires in COVID-19. The table came from immunoSEQ multiplex PCR; TCRdb's copy has only in-frame clones and leaves some out. The table lists around 260,000 clones, about 88% of them singletons. Sequenced: peripheral blood. These receptors were obtained from a man aged 25 to 45 with active or convalescent COVID-19. The CDR3 runs from the conserved cysteine through the conserved F or W. D genes are given only for firm matches. Not every row has a clone size; where given, it reads once, few, many or a size class.

J | V | size | D | DNA | CDR3
TRBJ1-6 | TRBV5-4 | NA | NA | TGTGCCAGCAGCTTGTCGGGGAATAATTCACCCCTCCACTTT | CASSLSGNNSPLHF
TRBJ2-5 | TRBV15 | once | NA | TGTGCCACCAGCAACGCACTAACCATACAAGAGACCCAGTACTTC | CATSNALTIQETQYF
TRBJ1-5 | TRBV12-3/TRBV12-4 | NA | NA | TGTGCCAGCAAAGGGACATCGGGTCAGCCCCAGCATTTT | CASKGTSGQPQHF
TRBJ1-2 | TRBV9 | NA | TRBD1 | TGTGCCAGCAGCGTAGGTCTAGGGACAGGGATTTTTGGCTATGGCTACACCTTC | CASSVGLGTGIFGYGYTF
TRBJ2-7 | TRBV7-9 | NA | NA | TGTGCCAGCGGAGGCGGGTCTTCCTACGAGCAGTACTTC | CASGGGSSYEQYF
TRBJ1-1 | TRBV7-8 | NA | TRBD1 | TGTGCCAGCAGCCCTGGACAGGGGACAGCGAACACTGAAGCTTTCTTT | CASSPGQGTANTEAFF
TRBJ2-5 | TRBV7-2 | NA | TRBD1 | TGTGCCAGCAGATTTACCGGGACAGGGGGGCGGGAGACCCAGTACTTC | CASRFTGTGGRETQYF
TRBJ1-1 | TRBV12-1 | NA | NA | TGTGCCAGCAGCAAGGACAGGGGGTCTGAAGCTTTCTTT | CASSKDRGSEAFF
TRBJ1-6 | TRBV6-5 | once | NA | TGTGCCAGCAGTTACTCGAAACAGGGCCCCTTTAACCTCCACTTT | CASSYSKQGPFNLHF
TRBJ2-3 | TRBV5-8 | NA | TRBD2 | TGTGCCAGCAGCTTGCCCGGACTAGCGGGACGAAGCACAGATACGCAGTATTTT | CASSLPGLAGRSTDTQYF
TRBJ2-1 | TRBV5-1 | NA | NA | TGCGCCAGCAGCTTGTCGGGGTCGGATGGGAATGAGCAGTTCTTC | CASSLSGSDGNEQFF
TRBJ1-5 | TRBV29-1 | once | NA | TGCAGCGTTGGAGGCCCCAATCAGCCCCAGCATTTT | CSVGGPNQPQHF
TRBJ1-5 | TRBV6-1 | NA | NA | TGTGCCATCCTCGGGGGATCGGGTCAGCCCCAGCATTTT | CAILGGSGQPQHF
TRBJ1-1 | TRBV9 | NA | NA | TGTGCCAGCAGCGTAGTCCCAGGGTGTAAAATTATTCTCATGAACACTGAAGCTTTCTTT | CASSVVPGCKIILMNTEAFF
TRBJ2-5 | TRBV3-1/TRBV3-2 | NA | TRBD2 | TGTGCCAGCAGCCCCCAGGGACTAGCGGGACAAGAGACCCAGTACTTC | CASSPQGLAGQETQYF
TRBJ2-2 | TRBV24-1 | few | TRBD2 | TGTGCCACCAGTGCGGCCAGCGGGGGTAGCGCCGGGGAGCTGTTTTTT | CATSAASGGSAGELFF
TRBJ2-7 | TRBV13 | NA | NA | TGTGCCAGCAGCCCGGGGGACGGAACCTACGAGCAGTACTTC | CASSPGDGTYEQYF
TRBJ2-2 | TRBV6-5 | NA | TRBD2 | TGTGCCAGCAGGGGGACTAGCGGCACCGGGGAGCTGTTTTTT | CASRGTSGTGELFF
TRBJ1-1 | TRBV4-1 | NA | NA | TGCGCCAGCAGCCAAGATTACCGGGGGACTGAAGCTTTCTTT | CASSQDYRGTEAFF
TRBJ1-1 | TRBV3-1/TRBV3-2 | NA | TRBD1 | TGTGCCAGCTCGGACAGGTCGAACACTGAAGCTTTCTTT | CASSDRSNTEAFF
TRBJ2-1 | TRBV5-4 | NA | NA | TGTGCCAGCAGCTTGGCCCGGAATGAGCAGTTCTTC | CASSLARNEQFF
TRBJ2-5 | TRBV2 | few | NA | TGTGCCAGCAGTGTTGTGGCGGTCCAAGAGACCCAGTACTTC | CASSVVAVQETQYF
TRBJ2-5 | TRBV5-4 | NA | TRBD2 | TGTGCCAGCAGTAAGCGGGGGCCCCAAGAGACCCAGTACTTC | CASSKRGPQETQYF
TRBJ2-2 | TRBV5-6 | NA | TRBD2 | TGTGCCAGCAGCTTGTTAATTGGTAGGACTAGCGCCGGGGAGCTGTTTTTT | CASSLLIGRTSAGELFF
TRBJ1-4 | TRBV4-1 | NA | TRBD1 | TGCGCCAGCAGCCCGGACAGGAGCTATAATGAAAAACTGTTTTTT | CASSPDRSYNEKLFF
TRBJ1-5 | TRBV7-8 | NA | NA | TGTGCCAGCAGCTTAGTCAGAAATCAGCCCCAGCATTTT | CASSLVRNQPQHF
TRBJ1-2 | TRBV13 | few | NA | TGTGCCAGCAGCAGATACAGGTATAACTATGGCTACACCTTC | CASSRYRYNYGYTF
TRBJ2-5 | TRBV7-3 | NA | TRBD2 | TGTGCCAGCAGCTTGGGAAGCGGGGGGGAAGAGACCCAGTACTTC | CASSLGSGGEETQYF